This T cell receptor beta chain was profiled in a study of Ad26.COV2.S vaccination and SARS-CoV-2 variants. Trimming shortened V by 0 bases and J by 3 bases, and 12 bases separated the two germline ends. Germline CDR1 and CDR2: SEHNR and FQNEAQ (reference sequence). There are 16 residues in the CDR3. TCRdb's copy holds only in-frame clones and misses some; the assay was immunoSEQ multiplex PCR. The sample has 400,000 to 450,000 clones; approximately 90% are singletons. Stated treatment: roughly 19 received Ad26.COV2.S at low or high dose, single or two shots; roughly 5 received placebo; per-sample allocation not given. Sample collection was performed on day 63 after the first vaccine or placebo injection.

Material: peripheral blood, obtained in a trial of Ad26.COV2.S vaccine versus placebo. The V gene is TRBV7-9, the J gene TRBJ2-1; TRBD2 is a possible D gene (5 bases). The sequence came from a person between 18 and 65 years old who received the Ad26.COV2.S COVID-19 vaccine or a placebo. CDR3 protein: CASSLASGNLYNEQFF. The DNA for the CDR3 is TGTGCCAGCAGCTTAGCGTCGGGGAACCTCTACAATGAGCAGTTCTTC.